Listed here are 18 T cell receptor beta chains from one sample, sequenced in a study of T cells expressing NK-cell markers (dated by TCRdb to the early 2020s). To prepare the library, 5' RACE was applied. Sequencing was performed on an Illumina HiSeq 2000. After the reads were reprocessed by TCRdb, one entry was made per CDR3 protein sequence, with no DNA. The sample's records list 130,000 to 150,000 distinct CDR3 sequences. 9% to 15% of the sample belongs to the ten largest clones. Sequences were obtained from blood T cells: a sorted CD56 or NKG2C T cell subset, CD4+ or CD8+ T cells, or bulk PBMC T cells (not recorded which). The receptor source for this set is a man younger than 35 in good health. Donor details come from another sample of the same person, matched by shared clones.

This chain connects TRBV7-8 to TRBJ2-2; TCRdb's D gene call, TRBD2, goes unchecked for lack of DNA. Germline V lookup: CDR1 SGHVS, CDR2 FQNEAQ. The length of the CDR3 is 16 residues. The CDR3 sequence is CASSLLAGGGTGELFF.

The chain employs TRBV20-1 and TRBJ2-1; TCRdb indicates TRBD2, and absent DNA this call remains unverified. This CDR3 is built from 15 residues. Germline CDR1 and CDR2: DFQATT and SNEGSKA (reference sequence). The CDR3 protein is CSARDLGLAGGEQFF.

This chain uses TRBV6-5 with TRBJ2-1. The CDR3 has 13 amino acids. The germline V gene has CDR1 MNHEY and CDR2 SVGAGI. The CDR3 loop is CASSYGHDNEQFF.

J is TRBJ2-1 and V is TRBV20-1; TCRdb designates TRBD2, a call that cannot be tested without DNA. The CDR3 length is 14 residues. CDR1 and CDR2 from the germline V gene are DFQATT and SNEGSKA (reference sequence). CDR3 protein: CSARDGGGDNEQFF.

The chain recombines TRBV7-9 with TRBJ2-3; the D gene TCRdb calls, TRBD1, cannot be checked with no DNA. The CDR3 loop spans 13 amino acids. Germline CDR1 and CDR2: SEHNR and FQNEAQ (reference sequence). CDR3 region: CASSPPSTDTQYF.

The chain has TRBV12-3 or TRBV12-4 and TRBJ1-4; the D call from TCRdb, TRBD1, cannot be confirmed without DNA. This CDR3 has 17 amino acids. CDR3 sequence: CASSLKDRGPYNEKLFF.

V is TRBV12-3 or TRBV12-4 and J is TRBJ2-1; TCRdb selects TRBD1, and the lack of DNA leaves this call unchecked. This CDR3 has 15 residues. The CDR3 here is CASSLNVPRGNEQFF.

The chain has TRBV20-1 and TRBJ1-2; the TCRdb call, TRBD1, lacks DNA for checking. The CDR3 contains 13 residues. Germline CDR1 reads DFQATT; CDR2 reads SNEGSKA (reference sequence). CDR3 in amino acids: CSAPGQDFYGYTF.

This sequence joins TRBV27 and TRBJ1-2. Germline CDR1 MNHEY, CDR2 SMNVEV (reference sequence). CDR3 length equals 15 residues. The CDR3 here is CASSFWRQSGYGYTF.

This chain links TRBV25-1 with TRBJ2-3; TCRdb names TRBD2, which stays unverified in the absence of DNA. Germline CDR1 MGHDK, CDR2 SYGVNS. The CDR3 covers 15 residues. The CDR3 sequence is CASSELAGVPDTQYF.

The rearrangement joins TRBV11-2 to TRBJ2-3; TCRdb names TRBD2, which stays unverified in the absence of DNA. Germline values: CDR1 SGHAT, CDR2 FQNNGV. CDR3 length: 18 residues. Here the CDR3 reads CASSPGPGLAGVRDTQYF.

This chain joins TRBV29-1 and TRBJ2-2; TCRdb calls TRBD1, which cannot be checked without DNA. Germline CDR1 reads SQVTM; CDR2 reads ANQGSEA. The CDR3 length is 18 residues. CDR3 sequence: CSAALSTGRDVVTGELFF.

The genes are TRBV20-1 and TRBJ2-7; the TCRdb D gene call, TRBD1, has no DNA to confirm it. Germline CDR1 and CDR2: DFQATT and SNEGSKA (reference sequence). CDR3 length: 13 amino acids. Here the CDR3 reads CSASGDNTYEQYF.

The rearrangement links TRBV3-1 to TRBJ2-1. The CDR3 runs 20 residues. Germline CDR1 LGHDT, CDR2 YNNKEL (reference sequence). Here the CDR3 reads CASSQVQGSSPISSYNEQFF.

The CDR3 spells CASSLAPDRADTEAFF. The V gene is TRBV11-2, the J gene TRBJ1-1; TCRdb's D call, TRBD1, is unchecked because there is no DNA. CDR3 length: 16 amino acids. Germline CDR1 reads SGHAT; CDR2 reads FQNNGV.

The chain links TRBV10-3 to TRBJ2-2; lacking DNA, the TRBD1 call made by TCRdb goes unchecked. The germline CDR1 and CDR2 sequences are ENHRY and SYGVKD. This CDR3 comprises 15 residues. The CDR3 is CAISAGTYGTGELFF.

The chain links TRBV28 to TRBJ2-3; checking the TCRdb D call of TRBD2 is not possible without DNA. Germline values: CDR1 MDHEN, CDR2 SYDVKM. The CDR3 has 14 amino acids. CDR3 in amino acids: CASRKSYGSDTQYF.

The gene calls are TRBV4-3 and TRBJ1-3. Per the germline V gene, CDR1 is LGHNA and CDR2 is YSLEER. CDR3 length equals 14 residues. This CDR3 is CASSQGVSGNTIYF.